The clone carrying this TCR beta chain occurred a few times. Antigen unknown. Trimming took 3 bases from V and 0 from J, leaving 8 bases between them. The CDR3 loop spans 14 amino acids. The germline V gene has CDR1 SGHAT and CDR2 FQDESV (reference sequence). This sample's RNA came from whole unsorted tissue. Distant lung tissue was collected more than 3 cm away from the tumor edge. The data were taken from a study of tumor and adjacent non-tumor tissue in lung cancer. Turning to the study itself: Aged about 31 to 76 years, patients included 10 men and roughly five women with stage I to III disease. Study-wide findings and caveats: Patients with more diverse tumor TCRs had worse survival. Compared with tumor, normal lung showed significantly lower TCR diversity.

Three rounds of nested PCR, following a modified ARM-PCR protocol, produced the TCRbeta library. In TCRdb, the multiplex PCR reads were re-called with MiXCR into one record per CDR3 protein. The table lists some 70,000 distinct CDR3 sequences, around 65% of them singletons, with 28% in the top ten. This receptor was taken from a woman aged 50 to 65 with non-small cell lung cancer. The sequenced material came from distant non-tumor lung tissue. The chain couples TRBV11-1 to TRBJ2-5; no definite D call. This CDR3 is CASSFDTYQETQYF. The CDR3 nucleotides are TGTGCCAGCAGCTTCGACACCTACCAAGAGACCCAGTACTTC.